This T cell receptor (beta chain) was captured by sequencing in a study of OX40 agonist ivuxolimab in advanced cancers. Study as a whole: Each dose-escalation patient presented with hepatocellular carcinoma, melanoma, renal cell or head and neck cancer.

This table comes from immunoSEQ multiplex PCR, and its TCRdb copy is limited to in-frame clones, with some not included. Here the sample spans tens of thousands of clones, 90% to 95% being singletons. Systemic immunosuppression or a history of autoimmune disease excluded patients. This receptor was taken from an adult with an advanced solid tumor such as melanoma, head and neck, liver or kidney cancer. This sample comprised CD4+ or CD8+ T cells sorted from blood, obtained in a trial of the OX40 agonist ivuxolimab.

The CDR3 sequence: CASSYLLGDEQYF. CDR3 sequence (DNA): TGTGCCAGCAGTTATCTACTTGGGGACGAGCAGTACTTC. The rearrangement links TRBV28 to TRBJ2-7; unclear D gene. Trimming took off 4 bases at V and 5 bases at J, with 12 bases between the two ends. The CDR3 covers 13 residues. Germline CDR1 reads MDHEN; CDR2 reads SYDVKM.